Below, 12 T cell receptor beta chains from the same sample are listed, as sequenced in a study of blood T cell repertoires in COVID-19. Some clones are missing from TCRdb's copy, which holds only in-frame ones; the method was immunoSEQ multiplex PCR. The repertoire holds approximately 59,000 clones, with about 81% as singletons. Sequences were obtained from peripheral blood. These receptors came from a man aged 80 or over with acute or convalescent COVID-19.

The chain is built from TRBV4-2 and TRBJ2-3; possibly TRBD1 for D (5 bases). With 1 base removed from V and 4 bases from J, the gap between germline ends came to 12 bases. From germline, CDR1 is LGHNA and CDR2 YNFKEQ. This CDR3 contains 15 residues. DNA for the CDR3: TGTGCCAGCAGCCAAGTATTAGGGGAAGCAGATACGCAGTATTTT. Its translation is CASSQVLGEADTQYF.

This clone was picked up a small number of times. This chain joins TRBV11-2 and TRBJ2-7, with D possibly being TRBD1 (6 bases). This CDR3 comprises 14 residues. Trimming cost V 4 bases and J 3 bases, with 13 bases left between them. Germline V lookup: CDR1 SGHAT, CDR2 FQNNGV. The CDR3 loop reads CASSSNRVGYEQYF. CDR3 DNA: TGTGCCAGCAGCTCCAACAGGGTCGGCTACGAGCAGTACTTC.

The gene calls are TRBV5-4 and TRBJ1-4; 10 nucleotides agree with TRBD1. The V and J ends lost 7 bases and 2 bases, in that order; junction bases with no gene match: 5. Germline V gene sequence: CDR1 SGHNT, CDR2 YYREEE (reference sequence). The CDR3 extends over 15 amino acids. The CDR3 protein is CASRDRGSTNEKLFF. CDR3 sequence (DNA): TGTGCCAGCCGGGACAGGGGATCCACTAATGAAAAACTGTTTTTT. The entire variable domain, with the rest obtained from reference TRBV5-4 and TRBJ1-4, is as follows: ETGVTQSPTHLIKTRGQQVTLRCSSQSGHNTVSWYQQALGQGPQFIFQYYREEENGRGNFPPRFSGLQFPNYSSELNVNALELDDSALYLCASRDRGSTNEKLFFGSGTQLSVL.

The CDR3 region is CASSPRQVVHEQYF. The CDR3 coding sequence is TGTGCCAGCAGTCCCCGACAGGTTGTTCACGAGCAGTACTTC. The genes are TRBV6-5 and TRBJ2-7, with a possible D match to TRBD1 (6 bases). The CDR3 is made up of 14 amino acids. The germline gives CDR1 MNHEY, CDR2 SVGAGI. The V end lost 5 bases, the J end lost 5 bases, and 16 bases lay between the germline ends.

The chain uses TRBV28 and TRBJ1-2; D gene unclear. The CDR3 runs to 11 residues. Germline values: CDR1 MDHEN, CDR2 SYDVKM. Trimming pared 6 bases from V and 8 bases from J, leaving 10 bases between. CDR3 loop: CASSIGVGYTF. The CDR3, as DNA: TGTGCCAGCAGCATCGGGGTAGGCTACACCTTC.

The rearrangement uses TRBV25-1 and TRBJ1-2; 7 nucleotides match TRBD1. V shed 3 bases and J 8 bases; nucleotides not matched to a gene: 9. The CDR3 runs to 14 residues. Germline loops: CDR1 MGHDK, CDR2 SYGVNS. CDR3 bases: TGTGCCAGCAGTGATGACAGGGAATTAGGCGGCTACACCTTC. Its protein is CASSDDRELGGYTF.

This clone appeared once. This chain joins TRBV5-6 and TRBJ2-3, with TRBD1 identical over 9 bases. Germline CDR1 is SGHDT and CDR2 is YYEEEE. The CDR3 is 15 residues long. J was trimmed by 3 bases and V by 4 bases; bases with no gene match: 6. The chain's CDR3 is CASSPLGTGTDTQYF. CDR3 sequence (DNA): TGTGCCAGCAGCCCGCTGGGGACAGGGACAGATACGCAGTATTTT.

CDR3 amino acids: CASSTDTLAGFLFF. CDR3 coding DNA: TGTGCCAGTAGTACCGATACTCTAGCGGGGTTTTTATTCTTC. The chain links TRBV19 to TRBJ2-1; 9 bases match TRBD2. Trimming at V came to 4 bases and at J to 16 bases, leaving 14 bases not matched to a gene. CDR3 length: 14 residues. CDR1 is LNHDA, CDR2 SQIVND, per germline (reference sequence).

The chain joins TRBV6-2 or TRBV6-3 to TRBJ2-5, with D possibly TRBD2 on 5 matching bases. The CDR3 is 17 residues long. Trimming removed 0 bases from V and 4 bases from J, with 18 bases in between. CDR1 MNHEY and CDR2 SVGEGT come from the germline V gene. The CDR3 nucleotides read TGTGCCAGCAGTTACTCGAGAGGGAACCCTTCTCGAGAGACCCAGTACTTC. This sequence encodes CASSYSRGNPSRETQYF.

This chain joins TRBV7-2 and TRBJ2-3, with 8 positions matching TRBD1. This CDR3 has 13 residues. The germline V gene encodes CDR1 SGHTA and CDR2 FQGNSA. J was trimmed by 10 bases and V by 3 bases; bases with no gene match: 6. CDR3 in DNA: TGTGCCAGCAGCTTCCAGGGGGCAGAGTCGCAGTATTTT. Translating gives CASSFQGAESQYF. Using reference TRBV7-2 and TRBJ2-3 for the parts outside the CDR3, the full variable domain is GAGVSQSPSNKVTEKGKDVELRCDPISGHTALYWYRQSLGQGLEFLIYFQGNSAPDKSGLPSDRFSAERTGGSVSTLTIQRTQQEDSAVYLCASSFQGAESQYFGPGTRLTVL.

This clone appeared once. The chain has TRBV5-1 and TRBJ1-4; maybe TRBD1 (5 bases). CDR1 SGHRS and CDR2 YFSETQ come from the germline V gene. This CDR3 comprises 16 residues. The ends were cut back, 1 base at V and 7 bases at J, with 17 bases in the middle. This CDR3 reads CASSLSGAGTGEKLFF. The CDR3 DNA sequence: TGCGCCAGCAGCTTGAGCGGGGCGGGGACTGGTGAAAAACTGTTTTTT.

The chain has TRBV7-9 and TRBJ1-4; the D gene is possibly TRBD1 (5 bases). The CDR3 totals 17 residues. Germline V gene lookup returns CDR1 SEHNR and CDR2 FQNEAQ (reference sequence). V lost 3 bases, J lost 3 bases, and 17 bases lay in between. DNA of the CDR3: TGTGCCAGCAGCTTTCGAGCAGGGCAATGGTCTAATGAAAAACTGTTTTTT. It yields the protein CASSFRAGQWSNEKLFF.